This T cell receptor beta chain was captured in a study of T cell responses to AZD1222 COVID-19 vaccine. Measured with immunoSEQ multiplex PCR; TCRdb has only the in-frame clones, and not every one. The table lists more than 110,000 clones, under 95% of them singletons. Looked up from germline, CDR1 is SGHTA and CDR2 is FQGNSA. This CDR3 is built from 14 residues. The ends were cut back, 2 bases at V and 2 bases at J, with 9 bases in the middle. The source of this sequence is an adult in good health. The V and J genes are TRBV7-2 and TRBJ1-1, with D tentatively TRBD1 (5 bases). Sequenced here: peripheral blood, sampled on day 0 of AZD1222 vaccination. The CDR3 region is CASSLQGINTEAFF. In nucleotides, the CDR3 is TGTGCCAGCAGCTTACAGGGAATAAACACTGAAGCTTTCTTT.